The 5 T cell receptor beta chains below come from one sample, sequenced in a study of blood T cell repertoires in COVID-19. The assay was immunoSEQ multiplex PCR, and TCRdb's table has in-frame clones only and misses some. The repertoire holds about 160,000 clones, approximately 91% seen once, with roughly 2% in the top ten. Sequencing was done on a sample of peripheral blood. Receptors originate from a man younger than 35 with acute or convalescent COVID-19.

The rearrangement links TRBV9 to TRBJ2-1; 11 nucleotides align to TRBD2. Germline V lookup: CDR1 SGDLS, CDR2 YYNGEE. V shed 2 bases and J 8 bases; nucleotides not matched to a gene: 6. The CDR3 is made up of 15 amino acids. CDR3 nucleotide sequence: TGTGCCAGCAGCGTTAGCGGGGGGGCCTCCCATGAGCAGTTCTTC. Translating gives CASSVSGGASHEQFF.

V usage is TRBV19 and J usage is TRBJ1-2, with TRBD1 as a possible D gene (5 bases). CDR3 length equals 14 residues. Germline-derived CDR1 and CDR2 are LNHDA and SQIVND (reference sequence). With 10 bases removed from V and 8 bases from J, the gap between germline ends came to 23 bases. This CDR3 reads CAISPRRGPLGYTF. The CDR3 bases are TGTGCCATCTCCCCCCGGAGGGGTCCTCTCGGCTACACCTTC.

The chain has TRBV5-4 and TRBJ1-3; D not certain. The CDR3 loop spans 14 amino acids. CDR1 SGHNT and CDR2 YYREEE come from the germline V gene (reference sequence). The V gene lost 4 bases and the J gene lost 2 bases, with 10 bases spanning the gap. As DNA, the CDR3 is TGTGCCAGCAGCAAGGGAGTCCCTGGAAACACCATATATTTT. This encodes CASSKGVPGNTIYF.

The CDR3 DNA is TGTGCCATCAGTGAGTCGAGGGGGCAGGCAGGGTACACTGAAGCTTTCTTT. Translation: CAISESRGQAGYTEAFF. The chain recombines TRBV10-3 with TRBJ1-1; 7 bases fit TRBD1. From germline, CDR1 is ENHRY and CDR2 SYGVKD. The CDR3 runs 17 residues. V lost 0 bases to trimming and J lost 3 bases; unmatched junction nucleotides: 10.

The gene calls are TRBV3-1 (or the pseudogene TRBV3-2) and TRBJ2-2; 12 bases map to TRBD2. Per germline, CDR1 LGHDT and CDR2 YNNKEL (reference sequence). The CDR3 totals 13 residues. The J segment lost 9 bases and the V segment lost 5 bases, leaving 1 base of the junction unmatched. The DNA of the CDR3 is TGTGCCAGCAGCGGGACTAGCGGGTGGGAGCTGTTTTTT. It yields the protein CASSGTSGWELFF.